The entry that follows covers one T cell receptor beta chain sequence. The source of the sample is a study of blood T cell repertoires in COVID-19. Assay used: immunoSEQ multiplex PCR; TCRdb lists only in-frame clones, some missing. The sample contains 400,000 or so clones, roughly 86% of which appear only once. J gave up 3 bases and V 2 bases, and 7 bases lay outside the gene matches. The CDR3 is made up of 16 amino acids. Germline V gene lookup returns CDR1 LNHDA and CDR2 SQIVND (reference sequence). This sequence was found in a woman in her thirties or forties with acute COVID-19. Sequenced input: PBMCs or T cells enriched from blood (not recorded which). The rearrangement joins TRBV19 to TRBJ2-1; 7 bases agree with TRBD2. The CDR3 sequence is CASSIKGGGGYNEQFF. Here the CDR3 DNA reads TGTGCCAGTAGTATAAAGGGCGGGGGAGGCTACAATGAGCAGTTCTTC.